This T cell receptor beta chain was sequenced during a study of blood T cell repertoires in COVID-19. Study-wide background: The United States, Italy and Spain provided the acute and convalescent COVID-19 samples.

Profiling relied on immunoSEQ multiplex PCR, and the TCRdb table lists in-frame clones only, not all of them. This sample has 270,000 or so clones, with around 88% found just once. Cohorts were assigned according to the clinical history that participants reported. The sequenced sample consisted of PBMCs or T cells enriched from blood (not recorded which). The sequence came from a middle-aged woman with acute COVID-19.

CDR3 bases: TGTGCCAGCAGTGACCAGGGGCCAAGGAATAATCAGCCCCAGCATTTT. It translates to CASSDQGPRNNQPQHF. The chain employs TRBV6-1 and TRBJ1-5; possible D gene TRBD1, 6 bases. V was cut by 3 bases and J by 4 bases, with 16 bases left in between. CDR3 length: 16 residues. Germline-derived CDR1 and CDR2 are MNHNS and SASEGT.